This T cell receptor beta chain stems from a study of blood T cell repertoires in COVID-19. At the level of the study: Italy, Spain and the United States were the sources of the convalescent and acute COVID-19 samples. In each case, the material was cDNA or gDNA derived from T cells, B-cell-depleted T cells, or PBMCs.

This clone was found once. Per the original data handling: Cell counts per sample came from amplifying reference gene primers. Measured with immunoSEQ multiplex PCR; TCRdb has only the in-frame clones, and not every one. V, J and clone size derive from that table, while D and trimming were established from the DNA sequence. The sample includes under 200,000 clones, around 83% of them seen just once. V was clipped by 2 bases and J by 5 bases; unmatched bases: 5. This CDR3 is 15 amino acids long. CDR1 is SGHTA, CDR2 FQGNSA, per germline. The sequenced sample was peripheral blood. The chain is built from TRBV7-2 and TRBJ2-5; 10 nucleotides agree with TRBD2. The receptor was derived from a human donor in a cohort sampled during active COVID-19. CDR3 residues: CASSLSLAGVETQYF. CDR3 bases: TGTGCCAGCAGCTTATCTCTAGCGGGGGTGGAGACCCAGTACTTC.